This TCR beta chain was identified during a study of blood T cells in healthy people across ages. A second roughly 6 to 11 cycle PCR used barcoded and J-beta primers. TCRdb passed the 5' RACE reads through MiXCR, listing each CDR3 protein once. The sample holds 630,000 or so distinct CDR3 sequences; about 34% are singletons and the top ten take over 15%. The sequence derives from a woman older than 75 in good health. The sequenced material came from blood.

CDR3 residues: CASSPRRGHLAGGQYF. Here the CDR3 DNA reads TGTGCCAGCAGCCCGCGCAGGGGGCATCTAGCGGGGGGCCAGTACTTC. V is TRBV7-2 and J is TRBJ2-5; 11 bases are a match to TRBD2. The CDR3 is made up of 16 amino acids. Germline V lookup: CDR1 SGHTA, CDR2 FQGNSA. The ends lost 5 bases at V and 10 bases at J; junction bases unmatched: 15. Full variable domain (missing parts from reference TRBV7-2 and TRBJ2-5): GAGVSQSPSNKVTEKGKDVELRCDPISGHTALYWYRQSLGQGLEFLIYFQGNSAPDKSGLPSDRFSAERTGGSVSTLTIQRTQQEDSAVYLCASSPRRGHLAGGQYFGPGTRLLVL.